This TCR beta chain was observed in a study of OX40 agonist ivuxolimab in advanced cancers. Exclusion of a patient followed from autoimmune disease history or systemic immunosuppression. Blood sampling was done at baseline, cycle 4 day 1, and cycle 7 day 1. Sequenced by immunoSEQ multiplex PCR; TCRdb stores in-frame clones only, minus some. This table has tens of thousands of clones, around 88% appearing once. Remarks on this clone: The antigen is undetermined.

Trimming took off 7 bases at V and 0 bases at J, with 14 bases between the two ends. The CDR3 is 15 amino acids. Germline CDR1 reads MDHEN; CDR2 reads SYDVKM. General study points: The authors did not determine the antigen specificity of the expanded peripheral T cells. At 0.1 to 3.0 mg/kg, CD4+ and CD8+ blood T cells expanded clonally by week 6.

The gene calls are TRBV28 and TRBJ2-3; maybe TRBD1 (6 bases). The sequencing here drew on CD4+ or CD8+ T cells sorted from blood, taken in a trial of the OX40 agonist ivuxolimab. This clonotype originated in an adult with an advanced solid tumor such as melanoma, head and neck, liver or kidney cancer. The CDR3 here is CASKGETISTDTQYF. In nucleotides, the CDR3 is TGTGCCAGCAAGGGGGAGACTATCAGCACAGATACGCAGTATTTT.